The TCR beta chain under discussion was sequenced for a study of Graves' ophthalmopathy and Graves' hyperthyroidism. Findings of the study overall: Ophthalmopathy was separated from stable hyperthyroidism by a 13-signature model with around 89% sensitivity and just under 84% specificity. Most expanded thyroid clonotypes above 0.001 frequency also appeared in blood.

As regards this clonotype: The antigen remains undetermined.

RNA transcripts provided the template for amplifying TCR beta CDR3 regions. First-round RT-PCR with HTBI primers preceded a second-round multiplex PCR. TCRdb reprocessed the multiplex PCR reads with MiXCR, giving one entry per CDR3 protein. The sample lists about 370,000 distinct CDR3 sequences, 18% occurring once. Uncontrolled infections, pregnancy, lactation or other autoimmune diseases led to patient exclusion. The diagnosis was founded upon clinical symptoms, serum thyroxine, TRAb, thyroid ultrasound and orbital computed tomography. The sample consisted of peripheral blood. This receptor was obtained from a woman aged 18 to 35 with Graves' ophthalmopathy.

The CDR3 loop reads CASSPTSGRAPRTQYF. For the CDR3, the DNA is TGTGCCAGCAGCCCGACTAGCGGGAGGGCCCCGCGGACCCAGTACTTC. This chain links TRBV7-2 with TRBJ2-5; 14 bases agree with TRBD2. CDR3 size: 16 residues. The germline CDR1 and CDR2 sequences are SGHTA and FQGNSA. V shed 5 bases, J shed 7 bases, and the junction held 9 bases outside the gene matches.